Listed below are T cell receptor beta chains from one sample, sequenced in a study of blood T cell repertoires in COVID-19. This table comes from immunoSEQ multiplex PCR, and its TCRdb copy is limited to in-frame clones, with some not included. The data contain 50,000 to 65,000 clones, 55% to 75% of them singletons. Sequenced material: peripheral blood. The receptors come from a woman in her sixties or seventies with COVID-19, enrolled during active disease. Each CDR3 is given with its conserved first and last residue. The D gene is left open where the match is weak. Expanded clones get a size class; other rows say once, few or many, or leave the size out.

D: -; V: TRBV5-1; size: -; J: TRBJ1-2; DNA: TGCGCCAGCAAAAGGGGCCAGGAATTATATGGCTACACCTTC; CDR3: CASKRGQELYGYTF
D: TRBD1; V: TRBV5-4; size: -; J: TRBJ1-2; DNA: TGTGCCAGCAGCTCGTCCCGGGACAGGGACTATGGCTACACCTTC; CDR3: CASSSSRDRDYGYTF
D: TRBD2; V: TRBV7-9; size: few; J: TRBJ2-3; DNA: TGTGCCAGCAGCTTATGGTCTAGCGGGGTCAAAGATACGCAGTATTTT; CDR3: CASSLWSSGVKDTQYF
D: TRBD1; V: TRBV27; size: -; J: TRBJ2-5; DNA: TGTGCCAGCAGTTTATCGAGTCCGGGACAGGGGGCTCAAGAGACCCAGTACTTC; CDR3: CASSLSSPGQGAQETQYF
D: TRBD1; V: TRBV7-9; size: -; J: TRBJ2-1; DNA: TGTGCCAGCAGCCGGACAGGGGGTATCAACAATGAGCAGTTCTTC; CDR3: CASSRTGGINNEQFF
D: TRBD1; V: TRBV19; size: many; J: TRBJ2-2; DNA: TGTGCCAGTAGTATCCGGTCAGGGGGATACTCGAACACCGGGGAGCTGTTTTTT; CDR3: CASSIRSGGYSNTGELFF
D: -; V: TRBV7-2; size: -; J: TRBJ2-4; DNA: TGTGCCAGCAGCTTAGGTTACGGGAACATTCAGTACTTC; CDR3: CASSLGYGNIQYF
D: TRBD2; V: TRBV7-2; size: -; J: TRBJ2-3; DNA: TGTGCCAGCAGACTGGGTAGCGGGTATACAGATACGCAGTATTTT; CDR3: CASRLGSGYTDTQYF
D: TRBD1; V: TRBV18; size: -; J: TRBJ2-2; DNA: TGTGCCAGCTCACCTCTGGAGACAGGGGGCGCATCCGGGGAGCTGTTTTTT; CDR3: CASSPLETGGASGELFF
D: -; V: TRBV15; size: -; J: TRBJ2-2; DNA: TGTGCCACCAGCAGTTGGGGGGGGCCGCGGAACACCGGGGAGCTGTTTTTT; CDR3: CATSSWGGPRNTGELFF
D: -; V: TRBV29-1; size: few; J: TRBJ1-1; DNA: TGCAGCGTTGCCGTTTCGAACACTGAAGCTTTCTTT; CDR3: CSVAVSNTEAFF
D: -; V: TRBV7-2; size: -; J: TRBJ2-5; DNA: TGTGCCAGCAGCTTAGAGAGACCTGGAGGGACCCAGTACTTC; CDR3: CASSLERPGGTQYF
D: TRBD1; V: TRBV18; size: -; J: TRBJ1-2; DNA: TGTGCCAGCTCACCACAGGACAGGGGTAGCTATGGCTACACCTTC; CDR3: CASSPQDRGSYGYTF
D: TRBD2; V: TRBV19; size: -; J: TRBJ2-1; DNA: TGTGCCAGTAGTAATCGACTAGCGGGAGACGTGGGTATGGCTTACAATGAGCAGTTCTTC; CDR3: CASSNRLAGDVGMAYNEQFF
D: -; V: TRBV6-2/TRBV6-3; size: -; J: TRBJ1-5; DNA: TGTGCCAGCAGTTACCCCCCGGGGCCCCAGCATTTT; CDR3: CASSYPPGPQHF
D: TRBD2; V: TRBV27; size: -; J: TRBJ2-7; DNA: TGTGCCAGCAGTTTATGGGGGGGCGAGCAGTACTTC; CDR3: CASSLWGGEQYF
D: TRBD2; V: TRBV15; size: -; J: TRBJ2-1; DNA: TGTGCCACCAGTTCAAAGCGGGGGAGCTCCTACAATGAGCAGTTCTTC; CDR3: CATSSKRGSSYNEQFF
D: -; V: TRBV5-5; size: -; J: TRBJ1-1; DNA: TGTGCCAGCAGCTTGGCGGCGGGGGCAGGAAGAACTGAAGCTTTCTTT; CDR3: CASSLAAGAGRTEAFF
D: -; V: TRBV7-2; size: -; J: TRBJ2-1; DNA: TGTGCCAGCAGCTTTTACGGGAATGAGCAGTTCTTC; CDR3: CASSFYGNEQFF
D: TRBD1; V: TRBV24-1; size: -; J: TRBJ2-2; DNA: TGTGCCACCAGTGATGGACAGGGGGCGAGGACCGGGGAGCTGTTTTTT; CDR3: CATSDGQGARTGELFF
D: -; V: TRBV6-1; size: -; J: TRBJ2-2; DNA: TGTGCCAGCAGTGATTGGTCCAGGGGCGAGCTGTTTTTT; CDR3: CASSDWSRGELFF
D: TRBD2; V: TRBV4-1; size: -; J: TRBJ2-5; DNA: TGCGCCAGCAGCCAAGTGGCAGCGGGAGAGGGAAAGACCCAGTACTTC; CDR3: CASSQVAAGEGKTQYF
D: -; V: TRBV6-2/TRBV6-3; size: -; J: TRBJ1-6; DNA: TGTGCCAGCAGCCAGAGTGCTCTGGCCCTCCACTTT; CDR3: CASSQSALALHF
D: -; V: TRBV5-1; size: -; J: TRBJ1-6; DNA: TGCGCCAGCAGCTCTTACGGGGGAAGTAATTCACCCCTCCACTTT; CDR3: CASSSYGGSNSPLHF
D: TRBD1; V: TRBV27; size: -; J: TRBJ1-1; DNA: TGTGCCAGCAGTCCTCGGACAGGGAGGGCTTTCTTT; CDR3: CASSPRTGRAFF